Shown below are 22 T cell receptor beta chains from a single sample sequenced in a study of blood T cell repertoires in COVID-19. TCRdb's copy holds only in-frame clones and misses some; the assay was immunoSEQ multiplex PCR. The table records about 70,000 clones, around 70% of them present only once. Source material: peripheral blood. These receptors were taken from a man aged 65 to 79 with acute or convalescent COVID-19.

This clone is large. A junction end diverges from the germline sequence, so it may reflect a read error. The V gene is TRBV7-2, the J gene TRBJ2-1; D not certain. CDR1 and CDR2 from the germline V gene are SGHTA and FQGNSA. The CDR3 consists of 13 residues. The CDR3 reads CASSFGSYDEQFF. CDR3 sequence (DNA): TGTGCCAGCAGCTTCGGTAGCTACGATGAGCAGTTCTTC.

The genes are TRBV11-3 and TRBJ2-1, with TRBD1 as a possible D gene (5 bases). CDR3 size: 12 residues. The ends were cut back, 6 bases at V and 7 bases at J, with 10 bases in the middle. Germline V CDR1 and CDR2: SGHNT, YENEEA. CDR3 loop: CASSLTGNEQFF. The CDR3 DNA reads TGTGCCAGCAGTCTCACAGGAAATGAGCAGTTCTTC.

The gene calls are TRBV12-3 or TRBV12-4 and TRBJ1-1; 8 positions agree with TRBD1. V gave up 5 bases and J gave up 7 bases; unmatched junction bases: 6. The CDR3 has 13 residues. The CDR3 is CASSTRDRSEAFF. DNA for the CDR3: TGTGCCAGCAGTACCCGGGACAGGAGTGAAGCTTTCTTT.

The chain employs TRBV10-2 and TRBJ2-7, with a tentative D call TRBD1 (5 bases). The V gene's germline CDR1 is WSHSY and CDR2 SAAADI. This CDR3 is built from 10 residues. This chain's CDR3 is CAVQAYEQYF. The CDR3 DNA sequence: TGCGCAGTACAGGCCTACGAGCAGTACTTC.

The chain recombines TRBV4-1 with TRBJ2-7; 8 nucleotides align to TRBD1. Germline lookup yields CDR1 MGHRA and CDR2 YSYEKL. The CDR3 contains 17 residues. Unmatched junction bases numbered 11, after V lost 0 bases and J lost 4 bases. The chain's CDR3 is CASSQDHSRQGAYEQYF. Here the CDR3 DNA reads TGCGCCAGCAGCCAAGATCATTCGCGGCAGGGGGCTTACGAGCAGTACTTC.

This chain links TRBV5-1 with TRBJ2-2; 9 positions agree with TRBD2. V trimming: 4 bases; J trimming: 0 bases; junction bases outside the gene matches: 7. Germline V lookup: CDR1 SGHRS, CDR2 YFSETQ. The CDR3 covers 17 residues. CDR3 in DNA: TGCGCCAGCAGCCCCTTCGCGGGAGGGACGAACACCGGGGAGCTGTTTTTT. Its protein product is CASSPFAGGTNTGELFF.

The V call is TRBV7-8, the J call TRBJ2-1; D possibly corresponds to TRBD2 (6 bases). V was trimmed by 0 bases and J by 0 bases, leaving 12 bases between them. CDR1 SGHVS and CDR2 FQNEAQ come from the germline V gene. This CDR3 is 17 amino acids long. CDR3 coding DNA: TGTGCCAGCAGCTTAGCTGGGGACTTCGCCTCCTACAATGAGCAGTTCTTC. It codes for CASSLAGDFASYNEQFF.

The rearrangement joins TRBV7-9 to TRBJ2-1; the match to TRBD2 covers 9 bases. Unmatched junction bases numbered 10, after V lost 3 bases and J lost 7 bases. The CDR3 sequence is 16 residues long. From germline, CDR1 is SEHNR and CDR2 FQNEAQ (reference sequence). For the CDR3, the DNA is TGTGCCAGCAGCTTGGGTAGCGGGAGCCCGGGGAATGAGCAGTTCTTC. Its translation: CASSLGSGSPGNEQFF.

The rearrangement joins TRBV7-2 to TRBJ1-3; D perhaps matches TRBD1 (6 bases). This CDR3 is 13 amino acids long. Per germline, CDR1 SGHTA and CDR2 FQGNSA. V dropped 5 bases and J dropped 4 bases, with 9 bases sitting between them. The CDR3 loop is CASSPGQGNTIYF. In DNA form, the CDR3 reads TGTGCCAGCAGCCCCGGACAGGGAAACACCATATATTTT.

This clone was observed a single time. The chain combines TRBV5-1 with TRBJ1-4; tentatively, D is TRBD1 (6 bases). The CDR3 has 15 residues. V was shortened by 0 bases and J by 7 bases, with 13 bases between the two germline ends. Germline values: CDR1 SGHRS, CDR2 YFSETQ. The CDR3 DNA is TGCGCCAGCAGCTTGGGATCAGGGGCTAGTGAAAAACTGTTTTTT. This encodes CASSLGSGASEKLFF. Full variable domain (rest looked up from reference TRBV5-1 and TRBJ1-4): KAGVTQTPRYLIKTRGQQVTLSCSPISGHRSVSWYQQTPGQGLQFLFEYFSETQRNKGNFPGRFSGRQFSNSRSEMNVSTLELGDSALYLCASSLGSGASEKLFFGSGTQLSVL.

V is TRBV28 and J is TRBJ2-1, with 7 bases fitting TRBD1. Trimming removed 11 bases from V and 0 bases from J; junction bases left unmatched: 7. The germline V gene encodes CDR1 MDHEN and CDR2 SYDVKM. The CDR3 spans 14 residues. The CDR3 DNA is TGTGCCGGAAGACAGGGTAGCTCCTACAATGAGCAGTTCTTC. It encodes CAGRQGSSYNEQFF.

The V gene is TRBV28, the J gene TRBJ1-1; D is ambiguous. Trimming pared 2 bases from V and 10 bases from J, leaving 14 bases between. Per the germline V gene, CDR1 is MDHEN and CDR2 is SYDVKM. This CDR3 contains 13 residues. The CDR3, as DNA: TGTGCCAGCAGTTTAGGTGGCGGAATCGTAGCTTTCTTT. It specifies CASSLGGGIVAFF.

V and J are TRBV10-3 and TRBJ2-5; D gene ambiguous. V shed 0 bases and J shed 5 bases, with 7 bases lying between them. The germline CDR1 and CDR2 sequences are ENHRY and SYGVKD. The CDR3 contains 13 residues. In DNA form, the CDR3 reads TGTGCCATCAGTGAGTCTTCTGTGGAGACCCAGTACTTC. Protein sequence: CAISESSVETQYF.

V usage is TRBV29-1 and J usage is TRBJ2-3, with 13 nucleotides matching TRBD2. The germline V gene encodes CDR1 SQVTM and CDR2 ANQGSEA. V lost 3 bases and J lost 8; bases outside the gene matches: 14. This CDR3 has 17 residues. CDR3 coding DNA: TGCAGCGTTGACGGCCCCTTACTAGCGGGAGGGCCCGGTACGCAGTATTTT. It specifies CSVDGPLLAGGPGTQYF.

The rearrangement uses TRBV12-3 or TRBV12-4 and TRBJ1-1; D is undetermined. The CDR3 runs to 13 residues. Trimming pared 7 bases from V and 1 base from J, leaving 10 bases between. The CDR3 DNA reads TGTGCCAGCACCCGTACCAGGAACACTGAAGCTTTCTTT. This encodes CASTRTRNTEAFF.

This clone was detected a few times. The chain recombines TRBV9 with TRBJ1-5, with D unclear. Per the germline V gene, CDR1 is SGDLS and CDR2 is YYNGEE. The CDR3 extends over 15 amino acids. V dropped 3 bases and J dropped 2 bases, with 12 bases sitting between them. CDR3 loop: CASSAGPGGNQPQHF. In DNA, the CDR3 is TGTGCCAGCAGCGCAGGACCCGGGGGCAATCAGCCCCAGCATTTT. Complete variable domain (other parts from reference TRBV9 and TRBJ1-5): DSGVTQTPKHLITATGQRVTLRCSPRSGDLSVYWYQQSLDQGLQFLIQYYNGEERAKGNILERFSAQQFPDLHSELNLSSLELGDSALYFCASSAGPGGNQPQHFGDGTRLSIL.

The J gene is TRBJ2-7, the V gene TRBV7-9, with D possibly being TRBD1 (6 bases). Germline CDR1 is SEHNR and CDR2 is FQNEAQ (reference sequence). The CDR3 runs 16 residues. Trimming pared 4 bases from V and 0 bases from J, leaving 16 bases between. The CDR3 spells CASSSPYRDTSYEQYF. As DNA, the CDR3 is TGTGCCAGCAGCTCACCTTACCGGGACACCTCCTACGAGCAGTACTTC.

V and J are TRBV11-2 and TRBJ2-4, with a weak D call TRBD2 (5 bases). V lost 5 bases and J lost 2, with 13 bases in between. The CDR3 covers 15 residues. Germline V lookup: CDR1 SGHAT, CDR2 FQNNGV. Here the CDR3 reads CASSPRRTSKNIQYF. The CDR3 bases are TGTGCCAGCAGCCCACGTCGGACTTCCAAAAACATTCAGTACTTC. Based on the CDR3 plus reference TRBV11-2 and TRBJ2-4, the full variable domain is EAGVAQSPRYKIIEKRQSVAFWCNPISGHATLYWYQQILGQGPKLLIQFQNNGVVDDSQLPKDRFSAERLKGVDSTLKIQPAKLEDSAVYLCASSPRRTSKNIQYFGAGTRLSVL.

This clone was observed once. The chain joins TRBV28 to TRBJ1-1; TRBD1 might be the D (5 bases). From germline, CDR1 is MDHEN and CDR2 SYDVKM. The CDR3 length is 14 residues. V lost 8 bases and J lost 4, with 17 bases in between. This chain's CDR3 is CASHAQSGGTEAFF. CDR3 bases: TGTGCCAGCCACGCCCAAAGCGGGGGCACTGAAGCTTTCTTT.

The CDR3 DNA reads as TGTGCCAGCAGTCCCTCGCAGCGCCAAGAGACCCAGTACTTC. Amino acid sequence: CASSPSQRQETQYF. The chain couples TRBV6-2 or TRBV6-3 to TRBJ2-5, with D unclear. CDR1 is MNHEY and CDR2 is SVGEGT in the germline V gene. The CDR3 spans 14 residues. With 5 bases removed from V and 1 base from J, the gap between germline ends came to 11 bases.

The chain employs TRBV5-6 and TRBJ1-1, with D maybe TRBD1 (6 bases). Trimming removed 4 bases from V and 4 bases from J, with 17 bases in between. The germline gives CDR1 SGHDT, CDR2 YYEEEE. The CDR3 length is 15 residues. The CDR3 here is CASSPTQGGSTEAFF. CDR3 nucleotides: TGTGCCAGCAGCCCGACACAGGGCGGGAGCACTGAAGCTTTCTTT.

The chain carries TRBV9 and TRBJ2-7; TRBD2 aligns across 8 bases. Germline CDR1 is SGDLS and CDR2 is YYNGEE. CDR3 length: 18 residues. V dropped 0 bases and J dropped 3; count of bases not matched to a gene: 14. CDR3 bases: TGTGCCAGCAGCGTAGGCCCCCCGGGAGCGGGAGTGAGCTACGAGCAGTACTTC. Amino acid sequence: CASSVGPPGAGVSYEQYF.